Below, 12 T cell receptor beta chains from the same sample are listed, as sequenced in a study of T cell changes during pregnancy in multiple sclerosis. Measured with immunoSEQ multiplex PCR; TCRdb has only the in-frame clones, and not every one. The sample includes 50,000 to 65,000 clones, about 96% seen only once; the top ten take about 2.5%. The sample consisted of CD8+ T cells from peripheral blood mononuclear cells, taken after pregnancy. The receptors come from a female donor with multiple sclerosis, enrolled in a pregnancy study.

This clone was seen only once. The CDR3 here is CASSLGQGEAFF. The CDR3 nucleotides are TGTGCCAGCAGCTTGGGGCAGGGGGAAGCTTTCTTT. The chain employs TRBV5-4 and TRBJ1-1; D is possibly TRBD1 (6 bases). The CDR3 has 12 amino acids. Germline-derived CDR1 and CDR2 are SGHNT and YYREEE (reference sequence). V shed 0 bases and J shed 8 bases, with 8 bases lying between them.

The gene calls are TRBV28 and TRBJ2-7; 9 bases align to TRBD1. Trimming cost V 4 bases and J 0 bases; bases outside gene matches: 4. The CDR3 contains 15 residues. The germline gives CDR1 MDHEN, CDR2 SYDVKM. CDR3 amino acids: CASSWGDRASYEQYF. CDR3 in DNA: TGTGCCAGCAGTTGGGGGGACAGGGCCTCCTACGAGCAGTACTTC.

The rearrangement links TRBV11-2 to TRBJ2-7; the D is unclear. The length of the CDR3 is 13 residues. Germline CDR1 and CDR2: SGHAT and FQNNGV. With 1 base removed from V and 0 bases from J, the gap between germline ends came to 4 bases. The CDR3: CASSLVHSYEQYF. Here the CDR3 DNA reads TGTGCCAGCAGCTTAGTCCACTCCTACGAGCAGTACTTC.

This sequence joins TRBV2 and TRBJ2-7, with 9 bases fitting TRBD1. Trimming removed 2 bases from V and 4 bases from J; junction bases left unmatched: 3. The length of the CDR3 is 14 residues. Germline CDR1 and CDR2: SNHLY and FYNNEI. The CDR3 sequence: CASSELGQGYEQYF. For the CDR3, the DNA is TGTGCCAGCAGTGAACTGGGACAGGGATACGAGCAGTACTTC.

J is TRBJ1-1 and V is TRBV7-6, with TRBD1 matching over 7 bases. Germline V lookup: CDR1 SGHVS, CDR2 FNYEAQ. With V trimmed by 6 bases and J by 4 bases, 11 bases remained unmatched. CDR3 length equals 15 residues. Written as DNA, the CDR3 is TGTGCCAGCAGTAAAGACAGGGATCTGGGCACTGAAGCTTTCTTT. Its translation: CASSKDRDLGTEAFF.

The chain joins TRBV6-1 to TRBJ1-5; 7 positions agree with TRBD1. V shed 10 bases, J shed 0 bases, and the junction held 6 bases outside the gene matches. The CDR3 is 14 amino acids. Germline assignment: CDR1 MNHNS and CDR2 SASEGT. Written as DNA, the CDR3 is TGTGCCACACAGGGGCGTAATAGCAATCAGCCCCAGCATTTT. Amino acids: CATQGRNSNQPQHF.

The V and J genes are TRBV19 and TRBJ1-5, with D perhaps matching TRBD1 (6 bases). V was trimmed by 1 base and J by 3 bases, leaving 13 bases between them. Germline V gene sequence: CDR1 LNHDA, CDR2 SQIVND (reference sequence). CDR3 length: 16 amino acids. CDR3: CASSIGGRGLNQPQHF. The CDR3 nucleotides are TGTGCCAGTAGTATAGGAGGCAGGGGCCTCAATCAGCCCCAGCATTTT.

This CDR3 is CSVVLREMSYEQYF. The CDR3 bases are TGCAGCGTTGTTTTGAGGGAAATGTCCTACGAGCAGTACTTC. The chain recombines TRBV29-1 with TRBJ2-7; the D gene is possibly TRBD2 (5 bases). V dropped 4 bases and J dropped 1 base, with 14 bases sitting between them. CDR1 is SQVTM, CDR2 ANQGSEA, per germline. This CDR3 region has 14 residues.

The chain employs TRBV5-1 and TRBJ2-5, with a possible D match to TRBD2 (6 bases). Trimming cost V 3 bases and J 2 bases, with 14 bases left between them. Germline loops: CDR1 SGHRS, CDR2 YFSETQ. The CDR3 runs 15 residues. The CDR3 DNA reads as TGCGCCAGCAGCTCAACCGGGACTTCACAAGAGACCCAGTACTTC. It is translated as CASSSTGTSQETQYF.

The chain joins TRBV30 to TRBJ2-3; D ambiguous. V gave up 2 bases and J gave up 1 base, with 4 bases separating them. The CDR3 contains 12 residues. Germline CDR1 is GTSNPN and CDR2 is SVGIG (reference sequence). The CDR3 here is CAWSRGTDTQYF. CDR3 in DNA: TGTGCCTGGAGTCGTGGCACAGATACGCAGTATTTT.

This sequence joins TRBV13 and TRBJ2-7, with D uncertain. V lost 5 bases to trimming and J lost 0 bases, with 11 bases between them. The CDR3 extends over 14 amino acids. Germline lookup yields CDR1 PRHDT and CDR2 FYEKMQ (reference sequence). For the CDR3, the DNA is TGTGCCAGCAGCCTAAGAACTACCTCCTACGAGCAGTACTTC. This translates into CASSLRTTSYEQYF.

This rearrangement joins TRBV7-6 to TRBJ2-3, with 13 bases aligning to TRBD2. The CDR3 extends over 18 amino acids. The V gene's germline CDR1 is SGHVS and CDR2 FNYEAQ. With 2 bases clipped from V and 1 base from J, the junction kept 6 bases outside the gene matches. CDR3 coding DNA: TGTGCCAGCAGCTTAAAACTAGGACTAGCGGGGGGCACAGATACGCAGTATTTT. This sequence encodes CASSLKLGLAGGTDTQYF.